This T cell receptor beta chain was documented in a study of blood T cell repertoires in COVID-19. Study as a whole: Samples of COVID-19 (acute and convalescent) were obtained from the United States, Italy and Spain. PBMCs, B-cell-depleted T cells, or T cells provided the cDNA or gDNA that made up the material.

V lost 3 bases to trimming and J lost 0 bases, with 10 bases between them. Germline V lookup: CDR1 SEHNR, CDR2 FQNEAQ (reference sequence). The CDR3 contains 15 residues. Authors' methods: Estimation of nucleated cell counts relied on the amplification of reference gene primers. TCRdb's table, derived via immunoSEQ multiplex PCR, lists solely in-frame clones and lacks some. V and J calls plus clone size are reproduced from that table; the DNA served to infer D and trimming. The profile shows around 160,000 clones, 65% to 85% of them singletons. This clone was counted once. Sequencing input: peripheral blood. V usage is TRBV7-9 and J usage is TRBJ2-3; D ambiguous. The clonotype comes from a woman of 80 years or more with acute or convalescent COVID-19. The CDR3 bases are TGTGCCAGCAGCTTGACTGATACTAGCACAGATACGCAGTATTTT. Protein sequence: CASSLTDTSTDTQYF.